Below, 26 T cell receptor beta chains from the same sample are listed, as sequenced in a study of somatic mutations in cytotoxic T cells in rheumatoid arthritis. Profiling relied on immunoSEQ multiplex PCR, and the TCRdb table lists in-frame clones only, not all of them. The sample yields about 16,000 clones, about four fifths seen once. Sample: CD8+ T cells sorted from blood. These receptors all stem from a woman between 50 and 59 years old with rheumatoid arthritis.

This chain links TRBV2 with TRBJ2-1; possible D gene TRBD1, 5 bases. V gave up 2 bases and J gave up 4 bases, with 12 bases separating them. The CDR3 contains 15 residues. The germline V gene encodes CDR1 SNHLY and CDR2 FYNNEI. The CDR3 nucleotides read TGTGCCAGCAGTGAACGTTCAGGGATGTACAATGAGCAGTTCTTC. This gives the protein CASSERSGMYNEQFF.

The chain couples TRBV4-3 to TRBJ2-7, with 9 positions matching TRBD2. The germline V gene has CDR1 LGHNA and CDR2 YSLEER. The CDR3 totals 16 residues. Unmatched junction bases numbered 9, after V lost 1 base and J lost 5 bases. CDR3 sequence reads: CASSQGTGTSNNEQYF. The CDR3 DNA reads as TGCGCCAGCAGCCAAGGGACCGGGACTAGCAACAACGAGCAGTACTTC.

This clone was observed once. The genes are TRBV13 and TRBJ1-1; D is unclear. The germline V gene has CDR1 PRHDT and CDR2 FYEKMQ (reference sequence). V was shortened by 5 bases and J by 0 bases, with 10 bases between the two germline ends. CDR3 length: 14 residues. CDR3 residues: CASSPVSMNTEAFF. DNA of the CDR3: TGTGCCAGCAGCCCTGTTAGCATGAACACTGAAGCTTTCTTT.

The rearrangement links TRBV6-1 to TRBJ2-2; 10 nucleotides line up with TRBD2. Losses at the gene ends were 4 bases for V and 7 bases for J; bases not matched to a gene: 9. This CDR3 region has 16 residues. CDR1 and CDR2 from the germline V gene are MNHNS and SASEGT. The CDR3 loop is CASSGLSGGAFGELFF. The CDR3 region has the DNA TGTGCCAGCAGTGGATTAAGCGGGGGGGCCTTCGGGGAGCTGTTTTTT.

This clone was seen more than once but under ten times. This chain links TRBV6-1 with TRBJ1-1; the D gene is possibly TRBD1 (5 bases). The V and J ends lost 2 bases and 1 base respectively, with 8 bases between them. Germline V gene lookup returns CDR1 MNHNS and CDR2 SASEGT. This CDR3 is 14 amino acids long. The CDR3 sequence is CASSERGRNTEAFF. CDR3 nucleotides: TGTGCCAGCAGTGAAAGGGGCAGGAACACTGAAGCTTTCTTT.

The chain joins TRBV15 to TRBJ2-1, with a tentative D call TRBD1 (5 bases). The germline V and J ends were trimmed by 3 bases and 9 bases, with 6 bases remaining between them. The germline V gene has CDR1 LNHNV and CDR2 YYDKDF (reference sequence). CDR3 length: 11 residues. The CDR3 spells CATSSQGEQFF. The DNA for the CDR3 is TGTGCCACCAGCAGCCAGGGTGAGCAGTTCTTC.

V gene TRBV27 combines with J gene TRBJ1-6, with D unresolved. CDR3 length equals 14 residues. Trimming stripped 6 bases from V and 0 bases from J, with 6 bases between. Looked up from germline, CDR1 is MNHEY and CDR2 is SMNVEV (reference sequence). The CDR3 DNA reads as TGTGCCAGCAGGCAGCACTCCTATAATTCACCCCTCCACTTT. This encodes CASRQHSYNSPLHF.

This rearrangement joins TRBV11-3 to TRBJ2-7, with D possibly matching TRBD2 (7 bases). The germline gives CDR1 SGHNT, CDR2 YENEEA. The CDR3 length is 16 residues. V lost 1 base and J lost 5, with 18 bases in between. The chain's CDR3 is CASSLGAPGGVDEQYF. CDR3 nucleotides: TGTGCCAGCAGCTTAGGAGCCCCGGGGGGCGTCGACGAGCAGTACTTC.

V usage is TRBV4-1 and J usage is TRBJ2-5; TRBD2 aligns across 11 bases. The CDR3 covers 16 residues. Per germline, CDR1 MGHRA and CDR2 YSYEKL. Losses at the gene ends were 2 bases for V and 3 bases for J; bases not matched to a gene: 5. Here the CDR3 reads CASSQWIAGGKETQYF. CDR3 DNA sequence: TGCGCCAGCAGCCAATGGATAGCGGGGGGGAAAGAGACCCAGTACTTC.

The rearrangement joins TRBV15 to TRBJ2-1; D is perhaps TRBD2 (5 bases). There are 13 residues in the CDR3. Per the germline V gene, CDR1 is LNHNV and CDR2 is YYDKDF (reference sequence). V lost 0 bases to trimming and J lost 9 bases, with 9 bases between them. CDR3 sequence reads: CATSRETEGEQFF. DNA of the CDR3: TGTGCCACCAGCAGAGAAACCGAGGGTGAGCAGTTCTTC.

V and J are TRBV19 and TRBJ2-2, with D perhaps matching TRBD1 or TRBD2 (5 bases each). The CDR3 is made up of 15 amino acids. V was shortened by 8 bases and J by 1 base, with 14 bases between the two germline ends. Germline CDR1 reads LNHDA; CDR2 reads SQIVND (reference sequence). CDR3 sequence reads: CASDTGQLNTGELFF. The CDR3 nucleotides read TGTGCCAGTGACACGGGGCAGTTGAACACCGGGGAGCTGTTTTTT.

The chain links TRBV5-6 to TRBJ1-2, with 10 nucleotides matching TRBD1. V was clipped by 2 bases and J by 2 bases; unmatched bases: 3. This CDR3 comprises 15 residues. CDR1 and CDR2 (germline): SGHDT, YYEEEE. The CDR3 loop reads CASSFGTGVNYGYTF. The CDR3 DNA follows: TGTGCCAGCAGCTTTGGGACAGGGGTGAACTATGGCTACACCTTC.

The chain recombines TRBV10-3 with TRBJ1-2; 7 bases fit TRBD1. The CDR3 runs to 13 residues. With 5 bases clipped from V and 7 bases from J, the junction kept 7 bases outside the gene matches. Per germline, CDR1 ENHRY and CDR2 SYGVKD. CDR3 DNA: TGTGCCATCAGTAAGGGGGCGCAAGGTGGCTACACCTTC. It encodes CAISKGAQGGYTF.

This chain links TRBV15 with TRBJ2-1; the D is unclear. The CDR3 has 12 amino acids. Germline V CDR1 and CDR2: LNHNV, YYDKDF (reference sequence). V was clipped by 5 bases and J by 5 bases, with 7 bases between them. CDR3 nucleotide sequence: TGTGCCACCAGCCTCGTGAACAATGAGCAGTTCTTC. Protein sequence: CATSLVNNEQFF.

Written as DNA, the CDR3 is TGTGCCAGCAGATCCGGGACAGGGGCCTACGAGCAGTACTTC. Translated: CASRSGTGAYEQYF. The V gene is TRBV6-5, the J gene TRBJ2-7, with 10 nucleotides matching TRBD1. Germline trimming cut 6 bases from V and 2 bases from J; bases unmatched to any gene: 4. CDR1 is MNHEY and CDR2 is SVGAGI in the germline V gene. The CDR3 is 14 amino acids.

The chain employs TRBV7-6 and TRBJ2-5, with 12 positions matching TRBD1. Germline assignment: CDR1 SGHVS and CDR2 FNYEAQ. V gave up 2 bases and J gave up 5 bases; unmatched junction bases: 6. CDR3 size: 16 residues. The chain's CDR3 is CASSLMGQGAVETQYF. In DNA form, the CDR3 reads TGTGCCAGCAGCTTAATGGGACAGGGGGCCGTCGAGACCCAGTACTTC.

V is TRBV4-3 and J is TRBJ2-1; 8 bases line up with TRBD2. Losses at the gene ends were 0 bases for V and 7 bases for J; bases not matched to a gene: 5. This CDR3 spans 15 amino acids. Germline CDR1 is LGHNA and CDR2 is YSLEER. The DNA of the CDR3 is TGCGCCAGCAGCCAAGAAAGTCTAGCGGGTAATGAGCAGTTCTTC. Protein product: CASSQESLAGNEQFF.

This clone was detected only once. The CDR3 DNA sequence: TGTGCCAGCACCCACGAGGAGACCCAGTACTTC. Residues: CASTHEETQYF. V is TRBV2 and J is TRBJ2-5, with unresolved D. The germline V gene encodes CDR1 SNHLY and CDR2 FYNNEI. This CDR3 is 11 amino acids long. Trimming took 7 bases from V and 5 from J, leaving 8 bases between them.

This sequence joins TRBV19 and TRBJ2-7; 7 bases are shared with TRBD2. Germline CDR1 is LNHDA and CDR2 is SQIVND (reference sequence). Unmatched junction bases numbered 11, after V lost 3 bases and J lost 3 bases. CDR3 length equals 16 residues. The CDR3: CASSIETSLLLYEQYF. For the CDR3, the DNA is TGTGCCAGTAGTATCGAGACTAGCCTACTTCTCTACGAGCAGTACTTC.

The chain links TRBV6-6 to TRBJ2-7; 8 bases line up with TRBD1. Germline loops: CDR1 MNHNY, CDR2 SVGAGI (reference sequence). The V and J ends lost 5 bases and 2 bases, in that order; junction bases with no gene match: 11. This CDR3 contains 16 residues. CDR3 amino acids: CASSPRLTGATYEQYF. DNA of the CDR3: TGTGCCAGCAGTCCCCGCCTGACAGGGGCCACCTACGAGCAGTACTTC.

This clone occurred a few times. This rearrangement joins TRBV10-2 to TRBJ1-1; D remains unclear. Germline V gene sequence: CDR1 WSHSY, CDR2 SAAADI. Trimming pared 6 bases from V and 2 bases from J, leaving 10 bases between. The CDR3 contains 13 residues. The CDR3 DNA follows: TGCGCCAGCAGCCGCACAGCTAACACTGAAGCTTTCTTT. Translating gives CASSRTANTEAFF.

In nucleotides, the CDR3 is TGTGCCAGCAGTTACACGGACACAAACACTGAAGCTTTCTTT. As protein: CASSYTDTNTEAFF. The gene calls are TRBV6-5 and TRBJ1-1, with D maybe TRBD1 (5 bases). The V gene's germline CDR1 is MNHEY and CDR2 SVGAGI. V dropped 2 bases and J dropped 2 bases, with 9 bases sitting between them. There are 14 residues in the CDR3.

J is TRBJ1-2 and V is TRBV6-5; possibly TRBD1 for D (6 bases). V was pared by 0 bases and J by 8 bases, with 10 bases between. The CDR3 has 13 residues. CDR1 and CDR2 from the germline V gene are MNHEY and SVGAGI. The CDR3 DNA reads as TGTGCCAGCAGTTACTCGGTCAGGGGCGGCTACACCTTC. Residues: CASSYSVRGGYTF.

The gene calls are TRBV27 and TRBJ2-1; 8 bases agree with TRBD2. The CDR3 contains 14 residues. V shed 7 bases, J shed 5 bases, and the junction held 7 bases outside the gene matches. Looked up from germline, CDR1 is MNHEY and CDR2 is SMNVEV (reference sequence). The CDR3 sequence is CASTTGGPHNEQFF. The CDR3 DNA sequence: TGTGCCAGCACTACGGGAGGGCCCCACAATGAGCAGTTCTTC.

V is TRBV5-6 and J is TRBJ2-1; 10 bases fit TRBD2. In germline, CDR1 is SGHDT, CDR2 YYEEEE. Germline trimming cut 6 bases from V and 7 bases from J; bases unmatched to any gene: 13. The CDR3 has 16 residues. In nucleotides, the CDR3 is TGTGCCAGCACTTTCTTTAGCGGGGGGTTTATTAATGAGCAGTTCTTC. Translated, it gives CASTFFSGGFINEQFF.

The V call is TRBV28, the J call TRBJ2-7; 10 nucleotides line up with TRBD2. This CDR3 is built from 14 residues. The germline CDR1 and CDR2 sequences are MDHEN and SYDVKM. The J segment lost 2 bases and the V segment lost 3 bases, leaving 1 base of the junction unmatched. This CDR3 reads CASSLGTSAYEQYF. DNA of the CDR3: TGTGCCAGCAGTTTGGGGACTAGCGCCTACGAGCAGTACTTC.